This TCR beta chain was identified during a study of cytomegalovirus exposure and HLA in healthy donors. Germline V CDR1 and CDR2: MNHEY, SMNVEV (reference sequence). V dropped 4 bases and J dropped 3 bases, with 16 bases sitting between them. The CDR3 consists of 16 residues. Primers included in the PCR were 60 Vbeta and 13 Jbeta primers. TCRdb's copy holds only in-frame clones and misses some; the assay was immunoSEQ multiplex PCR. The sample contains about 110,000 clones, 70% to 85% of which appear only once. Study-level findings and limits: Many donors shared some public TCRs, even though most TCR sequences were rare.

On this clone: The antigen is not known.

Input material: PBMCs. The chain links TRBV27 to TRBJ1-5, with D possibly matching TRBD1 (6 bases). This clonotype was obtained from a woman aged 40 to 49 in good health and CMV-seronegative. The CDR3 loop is CASSSHNNRANQPQHF. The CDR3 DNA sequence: TGTGCCAGCAGTTCCCACAACAACAGGGCCAATCAGCCCCAGCATTTT.